This entry features one T cell receptor (beta chain) sequence. Its antigen target is currently unknown. Per-base quality was not reported, and no clone a single base away is much larger than it. The data were obtained in a study of chemoradiotherapy in HPV16-positive cancers (dated by TCRdb to between 2021 and 2024). In terms of the full investigation: Functional T-cell assays on cells from a couple of HPV16-positive patients defined candidate HPV-specific T-cell clones and common TCR motifs. TCR repertoires from 86 patients with HPV-related cancers were then used to track the candidate HPV-specific TCRs and motifs. The study set out to ask whether T-cell immunity against the HPV oncoproteins E6 and E7 changes over the course of chemoradiotherapy and whether that immunity affects survival. Paper-wide results and their limitations: The functional definition of HPV-specific T cells came from only a couple of HPV16-positive patients, and the survival association was reported for HPV16-positive patients. Expansion of candidate HPV-specific clones and E7-related TCR motifs was observed in the tumor microenvironment during treatment, whereas no such expansion was observed for non-HPV-specific T cells. In HPV16-positive patients, expansion of HPV-responsive T cells during chemoradiotherapy was associated with improved recurrence-free survival.

Library preparation was by the immunoSEQ multiplex PCR assay. Not all clones reach the TCRdb copy of this immuneACCESS table, which keeps in-frame sequences only. Checked studies attribute under half of the gap to unresolved V genes and leave the rest unexplained. The sample table lists 9,500 to 15,000 clones, 70% to 90% of them with a count of one. Over 2.5% of the sample goes to the ten largest clones. Repertoires were sampled repeatedly over the course of chemoradiotherapy so that clonal expansion in the tumor microenvironment could be followed. The CDR3 covers 16 residues, taking in both the cysteine and the phenylalanine. The read is trimmed to its CDR3 DNA, 48 bases read in frame from base 1. Germline trimming: 2 bases from V, 8 bases from J; junction bases outside gene matches: 15. The germline V gene gives CDR1 as SGDLS and CDR2 as YYNGEE.

In this chain, TRBV9 is recombined with TRBJ1-2, with 7 bases in between that match TRBD1. The sequencing here drew on blood, taken from a patient who underwent chemoradiotherapy. This sequence was found in a human donor with HPV-associated anogenital cancer. CDR3 protein: CASSVKATGPLGGYTF. The sequenced DNA is TGTGCCAGCAGCGTGAAAGCGACAGGGCCCTTAGGGGGCTACACCTTC.